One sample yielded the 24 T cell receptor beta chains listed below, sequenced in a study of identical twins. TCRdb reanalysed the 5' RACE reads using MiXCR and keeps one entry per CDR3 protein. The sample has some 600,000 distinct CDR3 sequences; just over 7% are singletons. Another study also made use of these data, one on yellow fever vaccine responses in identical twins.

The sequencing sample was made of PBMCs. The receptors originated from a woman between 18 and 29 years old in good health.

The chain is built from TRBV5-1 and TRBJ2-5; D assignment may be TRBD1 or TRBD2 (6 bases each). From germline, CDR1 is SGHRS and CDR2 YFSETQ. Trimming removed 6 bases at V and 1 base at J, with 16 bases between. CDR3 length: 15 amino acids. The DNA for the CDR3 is TGCGCCAGCACCCGAGCTCCGGGGGCCCAAGAGACCCAGTACTTC. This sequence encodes CASTRAPGAQETQYF.

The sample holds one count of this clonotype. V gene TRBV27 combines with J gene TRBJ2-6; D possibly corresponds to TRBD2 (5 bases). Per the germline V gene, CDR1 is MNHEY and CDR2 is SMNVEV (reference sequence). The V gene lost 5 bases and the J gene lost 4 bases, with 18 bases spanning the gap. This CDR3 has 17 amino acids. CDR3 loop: CASSHRTSGFGANVLTF. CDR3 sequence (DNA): TGTGCCAGCAGTCACCGGACTTCTGGGTTCGGGGCCAACGTCCTGACTTTC. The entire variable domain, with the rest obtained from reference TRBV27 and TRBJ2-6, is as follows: EAQVTQNPRYLITVTGKKLTVTCSQNMNHEYMSWYRQDPGLGLRQIYYSMNVEVTDKGDVPEGYKVSRKEKRNFPLILESPSPNQTSLYFCASSHRTSGFGANVLTFGAGSRLTVL.

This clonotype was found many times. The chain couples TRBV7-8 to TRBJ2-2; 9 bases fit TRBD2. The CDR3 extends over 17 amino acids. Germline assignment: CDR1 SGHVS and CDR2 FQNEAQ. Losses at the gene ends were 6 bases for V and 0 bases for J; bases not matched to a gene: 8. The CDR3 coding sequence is TGTGCCAGCAGACACTCATTAGCGGGAGCGAACACCGGGGAGCTGTTTTTT. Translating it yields CASRHSLAGANTGELFF.

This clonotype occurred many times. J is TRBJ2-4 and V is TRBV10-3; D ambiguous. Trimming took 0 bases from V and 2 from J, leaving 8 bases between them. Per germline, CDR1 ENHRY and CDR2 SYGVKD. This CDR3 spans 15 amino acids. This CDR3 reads CAISESGVPKNIQYF. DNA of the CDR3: TGTGCCATCAGTGAGTCGGGTGTACCCAAAAACATTCAGTACTTC.

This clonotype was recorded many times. The CDR3 protein is CATSYRTSGEQFF. The CDR3 coding sequence is TGTGCCACCAGTTATAGGACCTCCGGGGAGCAGTTCTTC. The genes are TRBV24-1 and TRBJ2-1, with D hard to call. CDR1 and CDR2 from the germline V gene are KGHDR and SFDVKD. Between the trimmed V and J ends, which lost 6 bases and 10 bases, there was a span of 15 bases. The length of the CDR3 is 13 residues.

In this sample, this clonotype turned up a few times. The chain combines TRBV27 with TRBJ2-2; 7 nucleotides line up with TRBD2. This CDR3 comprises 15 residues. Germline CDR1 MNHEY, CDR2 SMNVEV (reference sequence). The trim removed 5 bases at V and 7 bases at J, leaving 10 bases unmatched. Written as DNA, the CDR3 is TGTGCCAGCAGTACCAAACCTGGGGGGGTCGGGGAGCTGTTTTTT. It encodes CASSTKPGGVGELFF.

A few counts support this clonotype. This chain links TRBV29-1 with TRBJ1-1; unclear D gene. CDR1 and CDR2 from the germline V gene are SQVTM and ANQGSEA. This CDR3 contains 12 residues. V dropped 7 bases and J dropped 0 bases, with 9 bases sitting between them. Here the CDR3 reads CSGWSVNTEAFF. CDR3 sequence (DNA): TGCAGCGGTTGGTCAGTGAACACTGAAGCTTTCTTT.

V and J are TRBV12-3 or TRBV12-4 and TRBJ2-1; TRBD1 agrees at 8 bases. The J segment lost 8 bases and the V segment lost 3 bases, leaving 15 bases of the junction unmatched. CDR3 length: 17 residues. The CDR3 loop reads CASSFKGQGGSLDEQFF. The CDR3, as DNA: TGTGCCAGCAGTTTTAAAGGACAGGGTGGGAGTTTGGATGAGCAGTTCTTC.

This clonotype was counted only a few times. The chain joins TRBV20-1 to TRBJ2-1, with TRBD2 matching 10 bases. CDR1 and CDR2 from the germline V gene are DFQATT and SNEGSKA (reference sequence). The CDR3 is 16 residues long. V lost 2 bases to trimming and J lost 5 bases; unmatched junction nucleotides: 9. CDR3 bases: TGCAGTGCTAGACTAGCGGGAGTTGGTACGAACAATGAGCAGTTCTTC. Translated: CSARLAGVGTNNEQFF.

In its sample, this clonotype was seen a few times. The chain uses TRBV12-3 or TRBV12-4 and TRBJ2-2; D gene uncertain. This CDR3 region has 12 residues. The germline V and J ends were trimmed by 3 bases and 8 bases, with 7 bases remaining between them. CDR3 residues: CASSFYVGELFF. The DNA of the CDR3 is TGTGCCAGCAGTTTTTATGTGGGGGAGCTGTTTTTT.

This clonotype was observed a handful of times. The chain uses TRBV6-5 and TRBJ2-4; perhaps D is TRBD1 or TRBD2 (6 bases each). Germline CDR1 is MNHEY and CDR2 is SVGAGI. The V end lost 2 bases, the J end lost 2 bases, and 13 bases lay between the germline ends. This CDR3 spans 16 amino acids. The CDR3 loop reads CASSYGRRGSKNIQYF. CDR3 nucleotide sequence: TGTGCCAGCAGTTACGGGAGGAGGGGGTCCAAAAACATTCAGTACTTC.

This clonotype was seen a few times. The CDR3 nucleotides read TGTGCCAGCAGCTCGGGACTAGCGGGATCTCGCTCCTACAATGAGCAGTTCTTC. Its translation: CASSSGLAGSRSYNEQFF. The chain employs TRBV11-1 and TRBJ2-1, with TRBD2 matching 13 bases. The germline V gene encodes CDR1 SGHAT and CDR2 FQDESV (reference sequence). J lost 0 bases, V lost 4 bases, and 6 bases had no gene match. The length of the CDR3 is 18 residues.

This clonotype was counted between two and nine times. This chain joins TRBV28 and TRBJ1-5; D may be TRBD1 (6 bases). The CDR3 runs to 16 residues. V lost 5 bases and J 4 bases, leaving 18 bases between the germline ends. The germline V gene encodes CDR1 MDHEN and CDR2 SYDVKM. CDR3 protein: CASSTPNRDINQPQHF. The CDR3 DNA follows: TGTGCCAGCAGTACACCCAATCGGGACATTAATCAGCCCCAGCATTTT.

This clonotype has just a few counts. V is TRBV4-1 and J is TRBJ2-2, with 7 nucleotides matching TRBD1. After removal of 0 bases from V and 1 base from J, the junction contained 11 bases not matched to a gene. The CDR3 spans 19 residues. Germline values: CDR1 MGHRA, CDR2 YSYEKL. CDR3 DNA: TGCGCCAGCAGCCAAGAGATGAGGTCGGGACAGAGGAACACCGGGGAGCTGTTTTTT. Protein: CASSQEMRSGQRNTGELFF.

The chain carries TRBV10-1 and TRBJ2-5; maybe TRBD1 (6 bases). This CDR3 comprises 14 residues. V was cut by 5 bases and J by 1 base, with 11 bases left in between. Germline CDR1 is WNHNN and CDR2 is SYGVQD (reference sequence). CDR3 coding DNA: TGCGCCAGCAGTCATACAGGGAGCCAAGAGACCCAGTACTTC. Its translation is CASSHTGSQETQYF.

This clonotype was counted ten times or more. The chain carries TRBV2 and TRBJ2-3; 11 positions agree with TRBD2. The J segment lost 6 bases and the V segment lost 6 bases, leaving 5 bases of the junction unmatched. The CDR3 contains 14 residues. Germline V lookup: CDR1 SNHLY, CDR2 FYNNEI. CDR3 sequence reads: CASRLAGGYDTQYF. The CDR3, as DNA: TGTGCCAGCAGGCTAGCGGGAGGTTACGATACGCAGTATTTT.

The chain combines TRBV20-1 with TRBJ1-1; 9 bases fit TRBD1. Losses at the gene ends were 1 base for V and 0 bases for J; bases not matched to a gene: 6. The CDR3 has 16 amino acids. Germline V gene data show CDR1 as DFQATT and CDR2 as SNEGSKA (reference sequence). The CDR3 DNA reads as TGCAGTGCTAGAGGACAGGGGGTTCGGGTGAACACTGAAGCTTTCTTT. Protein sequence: CSARGQGVRVNTEAFF.

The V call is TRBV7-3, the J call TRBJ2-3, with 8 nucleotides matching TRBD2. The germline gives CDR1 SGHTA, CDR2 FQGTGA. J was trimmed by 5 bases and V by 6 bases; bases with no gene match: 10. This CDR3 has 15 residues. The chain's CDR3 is CASSYSGSRIDTQYF. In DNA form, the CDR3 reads TGTGCCAGCAGTTACAGCGGGAGTAGGATAGATACGCAGTATTTT.

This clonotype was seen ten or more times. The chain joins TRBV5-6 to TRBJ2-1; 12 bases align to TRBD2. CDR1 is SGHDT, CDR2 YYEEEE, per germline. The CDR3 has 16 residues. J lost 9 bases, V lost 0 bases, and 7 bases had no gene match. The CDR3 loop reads CASSLGLAGGPLEQFF. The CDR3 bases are TGTGCCAGCAGCTTGGGCCTAGCGGGAGGGCCCCTTGAGCAGTTCTTC.

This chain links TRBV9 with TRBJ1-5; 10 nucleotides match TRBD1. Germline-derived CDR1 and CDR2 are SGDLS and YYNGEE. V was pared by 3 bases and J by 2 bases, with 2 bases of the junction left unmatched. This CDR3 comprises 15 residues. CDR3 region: CASSAGTGGNQPQHF. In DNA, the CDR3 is TGTGCCAGCAGCGCCGGGACAGGGGGCAATCAGCCCCAGCATTTT.

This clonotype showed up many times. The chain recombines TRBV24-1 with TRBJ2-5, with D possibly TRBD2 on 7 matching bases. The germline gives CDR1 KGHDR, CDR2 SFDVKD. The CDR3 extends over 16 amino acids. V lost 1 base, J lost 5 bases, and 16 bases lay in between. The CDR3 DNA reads TGTGCCACCAGTGATTTCAGTGCGGGGGCACGGGAGACCCAGTACTTC. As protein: CATSDFSAGARETQYF.

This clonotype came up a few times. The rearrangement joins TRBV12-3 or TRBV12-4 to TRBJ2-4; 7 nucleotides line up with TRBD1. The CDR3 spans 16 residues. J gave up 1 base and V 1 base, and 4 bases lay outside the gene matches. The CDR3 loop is CASSLEGAWAKNIQYF. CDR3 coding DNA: TGTGCCAGCAGTTTAGAGGGGGCTTGGGCCAAAAACATTCAGTACTTC.

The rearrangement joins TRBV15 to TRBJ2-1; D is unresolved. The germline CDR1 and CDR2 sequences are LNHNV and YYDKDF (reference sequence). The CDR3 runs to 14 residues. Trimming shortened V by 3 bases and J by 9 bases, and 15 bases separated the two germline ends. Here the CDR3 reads CATSRDRVGSEQFF. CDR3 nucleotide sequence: TGTGCCACCAGCAGGGACCGGGTGGGTAGTGAGCAGTTCTTC.

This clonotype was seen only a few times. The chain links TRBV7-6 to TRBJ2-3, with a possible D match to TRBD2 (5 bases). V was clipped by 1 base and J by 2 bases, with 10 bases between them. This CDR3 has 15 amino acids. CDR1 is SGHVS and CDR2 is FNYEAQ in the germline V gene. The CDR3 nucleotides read TGTGCCAGCAGCTTAGTCGGAGGCGCCACAGATACGCAGTATTTT. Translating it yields CASSLVGGATDTQYF.